The subject of this entry is one T cell receptor beta chain. This record comes from a study of blood T cell repertoires in COVID-19. Method: immunoSEQ multiplex PCR; TCRdb's copy keeps in-frame clones and lacks some. This sample has some 41,000 clones, with approximately 81% found just once. Germline loops: CDR1 LGHDT, CDR2 YNNKEL (reference sequence). The germline V and J ends were trimmed by 1 base and 5 bases, with 6 bases remaining between them. The CDR3 has 12 amino acids. This clonotype was obtained from a woman in her seventies with acute or convalescent COVID-19. The genes are TRBV3-1 (or the pseudogene TRBV3-2) and TRBJ2-7, with D tentatively TRBD2 (5 bases). Sequencing used peripheral blood. This CDR3 is CASSQAGDEQYF. The CDR3 DNA reads TGTGCCAGCAGCCAAGCCGGGGACGAGCAGTACTTC.